This TCR beta chain was recovered during a study of blood T cell repertoires in COVID-19. Across the whole study: The origin of the acute and convalescent COVID-19 samples was the United States, Italy and Spain.

Comments on this clone: One base away lies a much larger clone, so this may be a sequencing read error.

V lost 2 bases and J lost 1, with 5 bases in between. The CDR3 runs 13 residues. Germline V gene data show CDR1 as MDHEN and CDR2 as SYDVKM. TCRdb's table, derived via immunoSEQ multiplex PCR, lists solely in-frame clones and lacks some. The profile covers about 220,000 clones, with around 85% appearing a single time and approximately 1.2% taken by the ten largest. The receptor comes from a woman aged 40 to 50 with acute COVID-19. The sequenced sample consisted of PBMCs or T cells enriched from blood (not recorded which). V is TRBV28 and J is TRBJ1-1; D possibly corresponds to TRBD1 (5 bases). In DNA, the CDR3 is TGTGCCAGCAGTTTACAGGGGAACACTGAAGCTTTCTTT. Its protein product is CASSLQGNTEAFF.